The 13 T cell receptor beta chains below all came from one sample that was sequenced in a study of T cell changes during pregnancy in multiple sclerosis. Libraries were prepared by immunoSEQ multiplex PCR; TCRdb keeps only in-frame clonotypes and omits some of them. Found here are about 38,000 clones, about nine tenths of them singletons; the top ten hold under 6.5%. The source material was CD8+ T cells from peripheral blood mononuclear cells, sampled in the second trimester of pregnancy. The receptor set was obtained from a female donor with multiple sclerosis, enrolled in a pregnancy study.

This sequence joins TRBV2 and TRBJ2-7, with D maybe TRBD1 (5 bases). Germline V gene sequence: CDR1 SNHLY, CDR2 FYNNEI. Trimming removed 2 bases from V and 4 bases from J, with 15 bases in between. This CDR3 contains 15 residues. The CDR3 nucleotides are TGTGCCAGCAGTGAAAGGGGTGCGGTTTTATACGAGCAGTACTTC. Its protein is CASSERGAVLYEQYF.

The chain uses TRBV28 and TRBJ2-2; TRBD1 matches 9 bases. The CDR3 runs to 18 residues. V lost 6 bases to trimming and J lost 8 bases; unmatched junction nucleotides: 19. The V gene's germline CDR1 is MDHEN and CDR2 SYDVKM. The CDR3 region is CASSPLLGQGWRRGELFF. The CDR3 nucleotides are TGTGCCAGCAGCCCTCTCCTGGGACAGGGATGGAGAAGAGGGGAGCTGTTTTTT.

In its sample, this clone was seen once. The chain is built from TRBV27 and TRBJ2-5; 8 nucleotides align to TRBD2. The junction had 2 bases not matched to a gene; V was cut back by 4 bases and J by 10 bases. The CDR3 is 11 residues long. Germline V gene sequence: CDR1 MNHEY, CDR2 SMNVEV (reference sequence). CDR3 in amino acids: CASSSGGDQYF. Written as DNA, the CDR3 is TGTGCCAGCAGTTCCGGGGGGGACCAGTACTTC.

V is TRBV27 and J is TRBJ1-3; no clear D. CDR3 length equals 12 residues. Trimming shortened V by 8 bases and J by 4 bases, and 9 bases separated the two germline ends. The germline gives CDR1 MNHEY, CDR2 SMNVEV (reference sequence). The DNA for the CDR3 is TGTGCCAGCGGTCTGACAGGAAACACCATATATTTT. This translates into CASGLTGNTIYF.

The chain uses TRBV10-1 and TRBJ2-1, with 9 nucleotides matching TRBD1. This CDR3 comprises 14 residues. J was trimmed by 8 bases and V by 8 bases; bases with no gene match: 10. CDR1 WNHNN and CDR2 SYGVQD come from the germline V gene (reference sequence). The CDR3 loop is CASGTGQGVDEQFF. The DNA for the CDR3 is TGCGCCAGCGGTACGGGACAGGGAGTCGATGAGCAGTTCTTC.

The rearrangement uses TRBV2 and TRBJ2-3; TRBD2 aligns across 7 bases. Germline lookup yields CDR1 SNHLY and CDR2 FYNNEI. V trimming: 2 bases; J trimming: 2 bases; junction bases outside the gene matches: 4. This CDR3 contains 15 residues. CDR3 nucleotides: TGTGCCAGCAGTGAACTAGCGGCCCTCACAGATACGCAGTATTTT. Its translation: CASSELAALTDTQYF.

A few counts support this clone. The chain's CDR3 is CASSQVGPPRVPIYGYTF. DNA for the CDR3: TGTGCCAGCAGCCAAGTAGGGCCGCCGAGGGTCCCAATCTATGGCTACACCTTC. The chain recombines TRBV14 with TRBJ1-2; D not certain. Germline-derived CDR1 and CDR2 are SGHDN and FVKESK. CDR3 length equals 18 residues. Trimming removed 1 base at V and 4 bases at J, with 22 bases between.

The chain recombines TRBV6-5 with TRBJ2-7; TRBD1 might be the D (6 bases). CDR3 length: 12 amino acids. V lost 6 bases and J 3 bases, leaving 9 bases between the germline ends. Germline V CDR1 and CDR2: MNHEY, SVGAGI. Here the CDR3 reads CASSKDSYEQYF. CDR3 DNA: TGTGCCAGCAGCAAGGACAGCTACGAGCAGTACTTC.

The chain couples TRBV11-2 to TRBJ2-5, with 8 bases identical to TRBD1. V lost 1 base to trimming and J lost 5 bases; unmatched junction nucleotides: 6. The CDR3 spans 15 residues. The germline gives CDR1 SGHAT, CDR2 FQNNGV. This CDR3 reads CASSLGQGSGETQYF. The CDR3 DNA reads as TGTGCCAGCAGCTTAGGACAGGGGAGCGGGGAGACCCAGTACTTC.

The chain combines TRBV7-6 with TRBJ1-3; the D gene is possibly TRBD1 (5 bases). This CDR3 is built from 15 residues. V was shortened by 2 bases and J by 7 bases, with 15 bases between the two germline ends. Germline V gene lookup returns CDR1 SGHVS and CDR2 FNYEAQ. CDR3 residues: CASSLSRSGGNTIYF. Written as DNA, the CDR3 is TGTGCCAGCAGCTTATCCCGATCCGGGGGTAACACCATATATTTT.

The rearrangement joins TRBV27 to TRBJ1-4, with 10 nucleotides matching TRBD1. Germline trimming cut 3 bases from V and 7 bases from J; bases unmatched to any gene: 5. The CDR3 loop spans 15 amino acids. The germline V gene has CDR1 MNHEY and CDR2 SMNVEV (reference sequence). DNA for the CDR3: TGTGCCAGCAGTTTCTTAGGACAGGGGGGTGAAAAACTGTTTTTT. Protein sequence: CASSFLGQGGEKLFF.

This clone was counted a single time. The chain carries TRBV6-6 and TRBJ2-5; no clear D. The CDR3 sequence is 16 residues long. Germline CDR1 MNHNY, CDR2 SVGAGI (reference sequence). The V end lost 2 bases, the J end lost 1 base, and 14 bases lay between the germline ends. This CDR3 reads CASSYIGGPVQETQYF. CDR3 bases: TGTGCCAGCAGTTACATTGGCGGTCCAGTCCAAGAGACCCAGTACTTC.

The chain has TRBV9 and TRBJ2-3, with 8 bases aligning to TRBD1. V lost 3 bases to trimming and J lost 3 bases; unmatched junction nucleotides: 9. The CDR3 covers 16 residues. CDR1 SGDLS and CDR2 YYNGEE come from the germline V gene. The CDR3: CASSGIGRGPTDTQYF. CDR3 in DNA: TGTGCCAGCAGCGGGATAGGCAGGGGGCCGACAGATACGCAGTATTTT.